The 23 T cell receptor beta chains below come from one sample, sequenced in a study of cytomegalovirus exposure and HLA in healthy donors listed by TCRdb under 2017. The library was obtained by the immunoSEQ multiplex PCR assay. A mixture of 60 forward primers for TCR Vbeta segments and 13 reverse primers for TCR Jbeta segments was used in the multiplex PCR. TCRdb retrieved this table from immuneACCESS and kept in-frame rearrangements only. Not all clones are present; in checked studies, unresolved V genes account for under half, and no reason is known for the remainder. The sample includes 150,000 to 200,000 clones, with around 80% observed a single time. Jointly, the top ten make up around 1.7% of the sample. The sample taken for sequencing was PBMCs. These TCRs come from a woman aged 18-30 years in good health and CMV-seronegative.

J is TRBJ2-7 and V is TRBV5-6; the D gene is possibly TRBD2 (6 bases). The CDR3 sequence is 14 residues long. Germline V gives CDR1 SGHDT, CDR2 YYEEEE. V was shortened by 3 bases and J by 7 bases, with 17 bases between the two germline ends. CDR3 in amino acids: CASSYGTSREEQYV. In DNA, the CDR3 is TGTGCCAGCAGCTATGGGACTTCCCGAGAGGAGCAGTACGTC.

This chain joins TRBV27 and TRBJ2-1; TRBD2 aligns across 7 bases. The CDR3 contains 15 residues. Trimming removed 7 bases from V and 4 bases from J; junction bases left unmatched: 10. From germline, CDR1 is MNHEY and CDR2 SMNVEV (reference sequence). The CDR3 region is CASTPGTTTYNEQFF. The CDR3 DNA is TGTGCCAGCACCCCCGGGACTACTACTTACAATGAGCAGTTCTTC.

The chain employs TRBV10-3 and TRBJ1-1; 9 nucleotides align to TRBD1. CDR3 length: 13 residues. With V trimmed by 6 bases and J by 4 bases, 3 bases remained unmatched. CDR1 is ENHRY and CDR2 is SYGVKD in the germline V gene. This CDR3 is CAIRGQGPTEAFF. The CDR3 bases are TGTGCCATCAGGGGACAGGGCCCCACTGAAGCTTTCTTT.

The V call is TRBV7-9, the J call TRBJ2-5, with 11 bases matching TRBD2. The V gene end was trimmed by 4 bases and the J gene end by 7 bases; junction bases not matched to a gene: 2. The CDR3 sequence is 13 residues long. CDR1 SEHNR and CDR2 FQNEAQ come from the germline V gene (reference sequence). The CDR3: CASSSGTSGTQYF. Written as DNA, the CDR3 is TGTGCCAGCAGCTCAGGGACTAGCGGGACCCAGTACTTC.

With respect to this clone: A junction boundary mismatches the germline segment, possibly from a read error. The rearrangement joins TRBV7-9 to TRBJ1-2; 10 bases fit TRBD1. CDR1 SEHNR and CDR2 FQNEAQ come from the germline V gene (reference sequence). The CDR3 loop spans 18 amino acids. The CDR3 DNA sequence: TGTTCCAGCAGCTTAATGGAGGGACAGGGGAAGGCTGGTTATGGCTACACCTTC. This codes for CSSSLMEGQGKAGYGYTF. The full variable domain, in which reference TRBV7-9 and TRBJ1-2 provide the parts outside the CDR3, is DTGVSQNPRHKITKRGQNVTFRCDPISEHNRLYWYRQTLGQGPEFLTYFQNEAQLEKSRLLSDRFSAERPKGSFSTLEIQRTEQGDSAMYLCSSSLMEGQGKAGYGYTFGSGTRLTVV.

This chain connects TRBV7-8 to TRBJ1-2, with D possibly matching TRBD1 (6 bases). V lost 0 bases and J 10 bases, leaving 12 bases between the germline ends. The CDR3 is 13 residues long. Germline CDR1 is SGHVS and CDR2 is FQNEAQ. The CDR3 bases are TGTGCCAGCAGCTTAGCGATAGGGGGGGACTACACCTTC. It encodes CASSLAIGGDYTF.

Only a few counts were recorded for this clone. The chain links TRBV27 to TRBJ2-7, with a tentative D call TRBD1 (5 bases). The CDR3 has 15 residues. V lost 6 bases and J lost 3, with 18 bases in between. The germline gives CDR1 MNHEY, CDR2 SMNVEV (reference sequence). The CDR3, as DNA: TGTGCCAGCAGCGAGGTGGGGCAACCCGTCTACGAGCAGTACTTC. Protein sequence: CASSEVGQPVYEQYF.

This clone has a single count. This sequence joins TRBV4-2 and TRBJ2-3, with TRBD2 matching over 9 bases. Trimming took 3 bases from V and 4 from J; bases not matched to a gene: 8. The CDR3 length is 16 residues. CDR1 and CDR2 from the germline V gene are LGHNA and YNFKEQ. CDR3 residues: CASSQLGLASADTQYF. The CDR3 DNA reads as TGTGCCAGCAGCCAGCTTGGACTAGCGTCCGCAGATACGCAGTATTTT.

The chain joins TRBV11-3 to TRBJ1-3; TRBD1 aligns across 9 bases. The V segment lost 8 bases and the J segment 2 bases; nucleotides outside the gene matches: 1. Per the germline V gene, CDR1 is SGHNT and CDR2 is YENEEA. This CDR3 spans 13 amino acids. DNA for the CDR3: TGTGCCAGCGGGACAGGGACTGGAAACACCATATATTTT. Translating it yields CASGTGTGNTIYF. Together with reference TRBV11-3 and TRBJ1-3, the CDR3 gives the full variable domain: EAGVVQSPRYKIIEKKQPVAFWCNPISGHNTLYWYLQNLGQGPELLIRYENEEAVDDSQLPKDRFSAERLKGVDSTLKIQPAELGDSAVYLCASGTGTGNTIYFGEGSWLTVV.

The genes are TRBV4-3 and TRBJ2-7; the match to TRBD2 covers 15 bases. CDR3 size: 17 residues. Germline V gives CDR1 LGHNA, CDR2 YSLEER. V dropped 0 bases and J dropped 4; count of bases not matched to a gene: 4. CDR3 region: CASSQDPGLAGGYEQYF. CDR3 coding DNA: TGCGCCAGCAGCCAAGACCCTGGACTAGCGGGAGGGTACGAGCAGTACTTC.

This sequence joins TRBV6-5 and TRBJ2-7; D possibly corresponds to TRBD2 (6 bases). Per germline, CDR1 MNHEY and CDR2 SVGAGI. The ends were cut back, 7 bases at V and 3 bases at J, with 16 bases in the middle. CDR3 length: 14 residues. This CDR3 is CASTRREVSYEQYV. In DNA form, the CDR3 reads TGTGCCAGCACCAGGCGGGAAGTAAGCTACGAGCAGTACGTC.

V and J are TRBV19 and TRBJ2-6; 8 nucleotides line up with TRBD1. Trimming cost V 8 bases and J 0 bases; bases outside gene matches: 9. The CDR3 covers 17 residues. Germline assignment: CDR1 LNHDA and CDR2 SQIVND (reference sequence). The CDR3 loop reads CASAPGGLHSGANVLTF. The CDR3 nucleotides read TGTGCCAGTGCCCCAGGGGGCCTTCACTCTGGGGCCAACGTCCTGACTTTC.

The chain combines TRBV13 with TRBJ2-1; the D gene is possibly TRBD2 (7 bases). V lost 4 bases to trimming and J lost 4 bases, with 20 bases between them. The V gene's germline CDR1 is PRHDT and CDR2 FYEKMQ (reference sequence). The CDR3 contains 17 residues. In nucleotides, the CDR3 is TGTGCCAGCAGCTCAAGGGGGGGCGGGAGTGGGTACAATGAGCAGTTCTTC. This translates into CASSSRGGGSGYNEQFF.

The chain carries TRBV19 and TRBJ2-7, with 7 bases aligning to TRBD2. The J segment lost 1 base and the V segment lost 5 bases, leaving 5 bases of the junction unmatched. Germline CDR1 is LNHDA and CDR2 is SQIVND (reference sequence). This CDR3 has 14 amino acids. The CDR3 nucleotides read TGTGCCAGTAGTCCCTGGGGGGGATCCTACGAGCAGTACTTC. Its protein is CASSPWGGSYEQYF.

V gene TRBV15 combines with J gene TRBJ1-4, with 7 positions matching TRBD1. Per the germline V gene, CDR1 is LNHNV and CDR2 is YYDKDF (reference sequence). J gave up 0 bases and V 3 bases, and 1 base lay outside the gene matches. The CDR3 sequence is 15 residues long. CDR3 DNA: TGTGCCACCAGCAGCCAGGGGGCAACTAATGAAAAACTGTTTTTT. Translated, it gives CATSSQGATNEKLFF.

Worth noting for this clone: The conserved closing phenylalanine or tryptophan is absent in this CDR3, likely reflecting a read error. The rearrangement links TRBV7-2 to TRBJ2-7; 9 bases are a match to TRBD2. V shed 3 bases and J 3 bases; nucleotides not matched to a gene: 3. There are 14 residues in the CDR3. Germline CDR1 SGHTA, CDR2 FQGNSA. In nucleotides, the CDR3 is TGTGCCAGCAGCTTGGGGACTAGCAACTACGAGCAGTACCTC. Translated: CASSLGTSNYEQYL.

The chain links TRBV9 to TRBJ1-2, with D possibly matching TRBD1 (5 bases). Germline lookup yields CDR1 SGDLS and CDR2 YYNGEE. This CDR3 comprises 13 residues. V dropped 2 bases and J dropped 12 bases, with 17 bases sitting between them. The CDR3 bases are TGTGCCAGCAGCGTCGGGAGGGACTACGGCCACACCTTC. Protein sequence: CASSVGRDYGHTF.

This sequence joins TRBV29-1 and TRBJ1-2; maybe TRBD1 (6 bases). The V gene's germline CDR1 is SQVTM and CDR2 ANQGSEA. V lost 1 base and J lost 0, with 9 bases in between. The CDR3 runs 14 residues. The CDR3 DNA is TGCAGCGTTGAAGGCAGGGGAGCTAACTATGGCTACACCTTC. Amino acids: CSVEGRGANYGYTF.

This clone was found a few times. The chain combines TRBV5-1 with TRBJ1-1; no clear D. The CDR3 is 13 residues long. Trimming removed 0 bases from V and 1 base from J, with 4 bases in between. CDR1 and CDR2 (germline): SGHRS, YFSETQ. The DNA of the CDR3 is TGCGCCAGCAGCTTGGAGCGGAACACTGAAGCTTTCTTT. It is translated as CASSLERNTEAFF.

This clone was detected only a few times. The genes are TRBV5-6 and TRBJ2-7; 7 nucleotides align to TRBD2. Unmatched junction bases numbered 4, after V lost 4 bases and J lost 6 bases. The CDR3 consists of 12 residues. From germline, CDR1 is SGHDT and CDR2 YYEEEE. CDR3 coding DNA: TGTGCCAGCAGCCGGACTAGGGGCGAGCAGTACTTC. Its protein product is CASSRTRGEQYF.

The chain recombines TRBV9 with TRBJ1-1; 7 positions match TRBD1. This CDR3 spans 12 amino acids. Germline lookup yields CDR1 SGDLS and CDR2 YYNGEE. V was clipped by 3 bases and J by 7 bases; unmatched bases: 3. In DNA form, the CDR3 reads TGTGCCAGCAGCGGGGACAGTTATGAAGCTTTCTTT. Residues: CASSGDSYEAFF.

Remarks on this clone: The junction departs from the called germline gene at one end, perhaps through a read error. The chain couples TRBV7-9 to TRBJ1-2; D uncertain. Germline V gene lookup returns CDR1 SEHNR and CDR2 FQNEAQ (reference sequence). CDR3 length: 13 residues. For the CDR3, the DNA is TGTTCCAGCAGCTCGCCTGAGGGCTATGGCTACACCTTC. It is translated as CSSSSPEGYGYTF.

A few counts support this clone. The chain couples TRBV6-5 to TRBJ2-7, with a possible D match to TRBD1 (6 bases). The CDR3 has 11 residues. V lost 10 bases and J lost 4, with 11 bases in between. Per germline, CDR1 MNHEY and CDR2 SVGAGI. CDR3 coding DNA: TGTGCCACTACGACAGGATACGAGCAGTACTTC. Translation: CATTTGYEQYF.